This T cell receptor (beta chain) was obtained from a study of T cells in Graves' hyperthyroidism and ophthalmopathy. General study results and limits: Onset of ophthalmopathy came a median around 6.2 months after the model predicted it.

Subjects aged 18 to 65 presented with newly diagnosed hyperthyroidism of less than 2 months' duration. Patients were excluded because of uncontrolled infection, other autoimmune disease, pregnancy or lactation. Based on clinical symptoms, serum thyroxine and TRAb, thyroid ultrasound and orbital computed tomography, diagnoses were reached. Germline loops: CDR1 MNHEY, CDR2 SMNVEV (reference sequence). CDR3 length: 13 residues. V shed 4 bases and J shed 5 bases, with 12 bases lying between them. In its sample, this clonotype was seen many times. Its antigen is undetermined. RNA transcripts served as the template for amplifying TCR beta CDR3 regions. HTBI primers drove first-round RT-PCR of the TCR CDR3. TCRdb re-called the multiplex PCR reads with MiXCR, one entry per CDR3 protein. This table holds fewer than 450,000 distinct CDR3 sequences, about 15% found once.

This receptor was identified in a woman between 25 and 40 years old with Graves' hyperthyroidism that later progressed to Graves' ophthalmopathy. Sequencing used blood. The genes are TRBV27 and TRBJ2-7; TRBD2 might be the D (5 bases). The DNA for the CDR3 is TGTGCCAGCAGTTCACTAGGTTATGACGAGCAGTACTTC. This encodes CASSSLGYDEQYF.